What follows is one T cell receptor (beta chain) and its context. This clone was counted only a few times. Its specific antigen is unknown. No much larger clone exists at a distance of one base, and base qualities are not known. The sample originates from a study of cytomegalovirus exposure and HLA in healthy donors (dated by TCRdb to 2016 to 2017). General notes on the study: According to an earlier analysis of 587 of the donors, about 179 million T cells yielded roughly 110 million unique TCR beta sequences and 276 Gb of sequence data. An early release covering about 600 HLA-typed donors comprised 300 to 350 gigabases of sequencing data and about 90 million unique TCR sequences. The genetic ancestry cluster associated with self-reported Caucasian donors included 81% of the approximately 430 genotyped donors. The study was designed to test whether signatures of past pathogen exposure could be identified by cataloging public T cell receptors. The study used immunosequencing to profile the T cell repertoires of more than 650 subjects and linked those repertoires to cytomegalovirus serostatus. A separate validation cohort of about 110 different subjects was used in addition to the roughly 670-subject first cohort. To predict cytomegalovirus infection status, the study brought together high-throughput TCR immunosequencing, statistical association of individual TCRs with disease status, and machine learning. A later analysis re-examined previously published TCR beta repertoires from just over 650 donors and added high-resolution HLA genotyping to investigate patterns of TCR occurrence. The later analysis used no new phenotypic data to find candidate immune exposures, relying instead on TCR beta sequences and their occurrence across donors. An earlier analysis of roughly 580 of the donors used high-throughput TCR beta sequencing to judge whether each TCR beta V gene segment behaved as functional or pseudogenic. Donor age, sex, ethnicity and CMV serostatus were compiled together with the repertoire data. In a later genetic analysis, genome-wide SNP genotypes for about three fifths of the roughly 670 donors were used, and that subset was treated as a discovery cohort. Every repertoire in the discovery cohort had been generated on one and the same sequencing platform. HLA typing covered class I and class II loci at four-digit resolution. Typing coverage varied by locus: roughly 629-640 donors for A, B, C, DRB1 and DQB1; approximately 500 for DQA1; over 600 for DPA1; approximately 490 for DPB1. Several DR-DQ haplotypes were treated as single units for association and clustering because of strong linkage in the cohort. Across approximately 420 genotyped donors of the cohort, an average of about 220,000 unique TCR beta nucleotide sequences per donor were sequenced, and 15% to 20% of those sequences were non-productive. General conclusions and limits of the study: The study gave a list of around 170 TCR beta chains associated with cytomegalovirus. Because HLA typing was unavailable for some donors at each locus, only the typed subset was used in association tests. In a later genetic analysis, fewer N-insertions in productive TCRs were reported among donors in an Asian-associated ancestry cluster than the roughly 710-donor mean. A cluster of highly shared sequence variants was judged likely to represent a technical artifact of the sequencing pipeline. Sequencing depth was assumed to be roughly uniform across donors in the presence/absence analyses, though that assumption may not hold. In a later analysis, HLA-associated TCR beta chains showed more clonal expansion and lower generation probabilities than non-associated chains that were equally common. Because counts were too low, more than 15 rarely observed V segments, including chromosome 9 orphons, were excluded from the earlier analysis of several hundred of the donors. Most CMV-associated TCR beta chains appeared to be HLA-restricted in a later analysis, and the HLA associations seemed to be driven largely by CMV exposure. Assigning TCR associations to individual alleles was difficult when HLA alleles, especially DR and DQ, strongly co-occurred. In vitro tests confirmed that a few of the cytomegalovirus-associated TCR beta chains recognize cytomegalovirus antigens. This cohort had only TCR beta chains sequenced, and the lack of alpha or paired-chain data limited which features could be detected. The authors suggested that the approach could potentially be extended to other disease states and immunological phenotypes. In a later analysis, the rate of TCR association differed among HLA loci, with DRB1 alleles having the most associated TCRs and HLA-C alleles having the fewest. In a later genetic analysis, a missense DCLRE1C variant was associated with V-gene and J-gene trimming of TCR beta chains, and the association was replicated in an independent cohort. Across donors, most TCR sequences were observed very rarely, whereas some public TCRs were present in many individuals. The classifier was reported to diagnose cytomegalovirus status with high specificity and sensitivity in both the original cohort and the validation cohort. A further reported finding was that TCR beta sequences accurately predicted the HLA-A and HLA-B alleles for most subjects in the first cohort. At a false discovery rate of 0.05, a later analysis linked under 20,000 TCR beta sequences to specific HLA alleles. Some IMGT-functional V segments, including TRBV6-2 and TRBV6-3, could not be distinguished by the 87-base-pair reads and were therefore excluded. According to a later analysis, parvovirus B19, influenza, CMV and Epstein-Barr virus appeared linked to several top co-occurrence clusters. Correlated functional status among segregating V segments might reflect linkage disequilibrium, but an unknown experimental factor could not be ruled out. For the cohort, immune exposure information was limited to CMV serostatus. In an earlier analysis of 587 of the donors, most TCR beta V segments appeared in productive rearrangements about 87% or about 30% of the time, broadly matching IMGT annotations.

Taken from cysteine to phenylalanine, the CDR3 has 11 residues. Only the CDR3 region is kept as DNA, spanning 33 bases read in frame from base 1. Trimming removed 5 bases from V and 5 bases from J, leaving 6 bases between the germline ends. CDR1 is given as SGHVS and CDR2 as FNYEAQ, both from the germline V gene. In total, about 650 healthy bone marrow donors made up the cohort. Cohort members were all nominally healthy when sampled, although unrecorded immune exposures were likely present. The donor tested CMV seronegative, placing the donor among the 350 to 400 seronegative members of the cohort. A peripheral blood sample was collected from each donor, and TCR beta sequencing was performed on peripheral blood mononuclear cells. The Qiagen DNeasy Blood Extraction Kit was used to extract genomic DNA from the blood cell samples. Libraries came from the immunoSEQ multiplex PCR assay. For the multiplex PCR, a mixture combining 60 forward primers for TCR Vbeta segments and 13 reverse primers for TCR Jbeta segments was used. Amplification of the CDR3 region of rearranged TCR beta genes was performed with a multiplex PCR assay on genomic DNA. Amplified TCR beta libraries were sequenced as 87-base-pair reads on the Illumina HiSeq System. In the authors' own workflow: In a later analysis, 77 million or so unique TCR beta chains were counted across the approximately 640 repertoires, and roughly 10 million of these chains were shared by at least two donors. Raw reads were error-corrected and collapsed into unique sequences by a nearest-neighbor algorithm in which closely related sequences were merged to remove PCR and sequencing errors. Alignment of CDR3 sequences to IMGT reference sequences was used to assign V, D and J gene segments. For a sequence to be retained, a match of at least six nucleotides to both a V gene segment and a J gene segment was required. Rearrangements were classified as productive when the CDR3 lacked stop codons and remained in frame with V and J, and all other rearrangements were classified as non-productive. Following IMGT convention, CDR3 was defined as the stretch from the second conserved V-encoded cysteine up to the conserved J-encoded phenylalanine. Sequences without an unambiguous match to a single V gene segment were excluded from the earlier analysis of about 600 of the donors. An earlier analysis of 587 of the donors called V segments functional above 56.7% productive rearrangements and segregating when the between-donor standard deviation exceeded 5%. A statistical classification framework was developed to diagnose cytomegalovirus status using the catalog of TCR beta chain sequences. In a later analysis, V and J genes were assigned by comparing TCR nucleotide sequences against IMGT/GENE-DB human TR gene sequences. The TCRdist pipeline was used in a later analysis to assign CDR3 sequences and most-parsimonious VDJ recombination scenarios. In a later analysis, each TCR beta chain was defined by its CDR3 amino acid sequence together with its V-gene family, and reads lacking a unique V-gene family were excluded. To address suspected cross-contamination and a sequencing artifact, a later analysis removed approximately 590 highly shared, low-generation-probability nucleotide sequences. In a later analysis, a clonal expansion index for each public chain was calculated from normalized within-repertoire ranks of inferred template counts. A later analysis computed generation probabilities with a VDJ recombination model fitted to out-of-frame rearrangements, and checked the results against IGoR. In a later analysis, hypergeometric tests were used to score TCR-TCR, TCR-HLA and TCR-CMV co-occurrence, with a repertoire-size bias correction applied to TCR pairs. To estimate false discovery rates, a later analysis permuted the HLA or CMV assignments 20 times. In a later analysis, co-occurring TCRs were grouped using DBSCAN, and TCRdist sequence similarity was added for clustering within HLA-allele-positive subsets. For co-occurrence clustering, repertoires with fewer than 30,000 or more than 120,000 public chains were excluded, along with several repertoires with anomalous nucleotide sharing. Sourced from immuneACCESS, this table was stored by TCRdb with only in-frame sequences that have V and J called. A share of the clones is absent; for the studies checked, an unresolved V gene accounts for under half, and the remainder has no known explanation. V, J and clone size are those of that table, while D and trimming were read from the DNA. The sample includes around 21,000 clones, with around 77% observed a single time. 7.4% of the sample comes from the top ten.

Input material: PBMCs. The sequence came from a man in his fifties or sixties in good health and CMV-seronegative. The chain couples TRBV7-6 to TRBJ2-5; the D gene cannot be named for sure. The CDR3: CASSPRETQYF. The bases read TGTGCCAGCAGCCCGCGGGAGACCCAGTACTTC. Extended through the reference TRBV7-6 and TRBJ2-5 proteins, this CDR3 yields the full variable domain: GAGVSQSPRYKVTKRGQDVALRCDPISGHVSLYWYRQALGQGPEFLTYFNYEAQQDKSGLPNDRFSAERPEGSISTLTIQRTEQRDSAMYRCASSPRETQYFGPGTRLLVL.